The clone carrying this T cell receptor (beta chain) was counted a single time. What it recognizes is unknown. The sample comes from a study of OX40 agonist ivuxolimab in advanced cancers. The wider study: Those enrolled were 82.7% male, with a mean age of approximately 60 years and ages from roughly 20 to 85.

Measured with immunoSEQ multiplex PCR; TCRdb has only the in-frame clones, and not every one. This table holds tens of thousands of clones, around 90% found once. Study conclusions and caveats: Individuals who were partial responders at 0.1-3.0 mg/kg had clonal expansion that ranked among the lowest. A proportion of nonresponders additionally exhibited low normalized T-cell clonal expansion.

The source material was CD4+ or CD8+ T cells sorted from blood, sampled in a trial of the OX40 agonist ivuxolimab. This clonotype originated in an adult with an advanced solid tumor such as melanoma, head and neck, liver or kidney cancer.

The CDR3 sequence is CASSQTDRVWGGELFF. DNA for the CDR3: TGCGCCAGCAGCCAAACGGACAGGGTATGGGGCGGGGAGCTGTTTTTT. This sequence joins TRBV4-1 and TRBJ2-2; TRBD1 aligns across 8 bases. CDR3 size: 16 residues. Germline trimming cut 2 bases from V and 7 bases from J; bases unmatched to any gene: 9. CDR1 MGHRA and CDR2 YSYEKL come from the germline V gene.